Each of the 15 T cell receptor beta chains below was sequenced from the same sample in a study of T cells in Graves' hyperthyroidism and ophthalmopathy. RNA transcripts yielded amplified TCR beta CDR3 regions. The TCR CDR3 first-round RT-PCR relied on the HTBI primer set. TCRdb re-called the multiplex PCR reads through MiXCR, storing one row per CDR3 protein. Among a few hundred thousand distinct CDR3 sequences listed, roughly 15% were seen once. The sequencing sample was made of blood. The receptors stem from a woman aged 40 to 49 with Graves' ophthalmopathy.

The gene calls are TRBV20-1 and TRBJ2-1; 8 positions match TRBD2. CDR3 length equals 12 residues. Per germline, CDR1 DFQATT and CDR2 SNEGSKA (reference sequence). V lost 3 bases, J lost 6 bases, and 1 base stayed unmatched. CDR3 DNA sequence: TGCAGTGCTAGCGGGGGGGGCAATGAGCAGTTCTTC. Protein: CSASGGGNEQFF.

This clonotype has just a few counts. V and J are TRBV20-1 and TRBJ2-1; TRBD2 is a possible D gene (6 bases). The CDR3 runs 13 residues. Trimming pared 3 bases from V and 6 bases from J, leaving 12 bases between. The V gene's germline CDR1 is DFQATT and CDR2 SNEGSKA (reference sequence). The CDR3 DNA sequence: TGCAGTGCTAGGGTACTAGCTCGCAATGAGCAGTTCTTC. Translated: CSARVLARNEQFF.

This clonotype turned up a few times. CDR3 amino acids: CSVEARGHNYEQYF. CDR3 nucleotide sequence: TGCAGCGTTGAGGCACGGGGACATAACTACGAGCAGTACTTC. The chain carries TRBV29-1 and TRBJ2-7; tentative D call: TRBD1 (6 bases). The CDR3 is 14 residues long. Germline lookup yields CDR1 SQVTM and CDR2 ANQGSEA. Trimming shortened V by 3 bases and J by 3 bases, and 15 bases separated the two germline ends.

This clonotype was observed a few times. The gene calls are TRBV7-9 and TRBJ1-2; TRBD1 agrees at 7 bases. CDR1 and CDR2 from the germline V gene are SEHNR and FQNEAQ (reference sequence). The CDR3 is made up of 14 amino acids. The J segment lost 8 bases and the V segment lost 5 bases, leaving 11 bases of the junction unmatched. The CDR3, as DNA: TGTGCCAGCAGCCACCGGGACAGTAATAGGGGCTACACCTTC. Translating it yields CASSHRDSNRGYTF.

The table lists this clonotype with many counts. The chain links TRBV7-9 to TRBJ1-2, with TRBD1 as a possible D gene (5 bases). The germline V gene has CDR1 SEHNR and CDR2 FQNEAQ (reference sequence). The CDR3 spans 17 residues. The V gene lost 6 bases and the J gene lost 0 bases, with 20 bases spanning the gap. CDR3 in DNA: TGTGCCAGCAGTCATGGGGAATGGGACCTGGCTAACTATGGCTACACCTTC. Residues: CASSHGEWDLANYGYTF.

The chain employs TRBV5-4 and TRBJ2-3, with TRBD2 identical over 13 bases. V shed 3 bases, J shed 3 bases, and the junction held 4 bases outside the gene matches. The CDR3 spans 16 residues. Germline V lookup: CDR1 SGHNT, CDR2 YYREEE (reference sequence). CDR3 nucleotides: TGTGCCAGCAGCTCCCTGGGACTAGCGGGGACAGATACGCAGTATTTT. Amino acid sequence: CASSSLGLAGTDTQYF.

Points on this clonotype: A single base separates this from a much larger clone, so it may be a read error. The chain joins TRBV2 to TRBJ1-1, with D perhaps TRBD1 (6 bases). This CDR3 is built from 14 residues. CDR1 and CDR2 (germline): SNHLY, FYNNEI. The CDR3 nucleotides are TGTGACAGCAGTGATTGGGGGGCGAACACTGAAGCTTTCTTT. It specifies CDSSDWGANTEAFF.

This rearrangement joins TRBV20-1 to TRBJ2-5; 9 nucleotides align to TRBD1. J gave up 5 bases and V 6 bases, and 7 bases lay outside the gene matches. CDR3 length: 13 residues. Germline V gene data show CDR1 as DFQATT and CDR2 as SNEGSKA (reference sequence). The CDR3 loop reads CSAGQGRRETQYF. CDR3 DNA: TGCAGTGCCGGACAGGGGCGTCGGGAGACCCAGTACTTC.

This clonotype was counted many times. J is TRBJ2-7 and V is TRBV5-1, with D hard to call. The V end lost 4 bases, the J end lost 3 bases, and 14 bases lay between the germline ends. The CDR3 has 14 amino acids. The germline gives CDR1 SGHRS, CDR2 YFSETQ. CDR3 protein: CASSPRPGNYEQYF. The CDR3 region has the DNA TGCGCCAGCAGCCCGCGTCCAGGCAACTACGAGCAGTACTTC.

This clonotype was recorded many times. The chain combines TRBV6-2 or TRBV6-3 with TRBJ1-2; D is unclear. The CDR3 has 14 amino acids. V was shortened by 0 bases and J by 4 bases, with 9 bases between the two germline ends. The V gene's germline CDR1 is MNHEY and CDR2 SVGEGT. As DNA, the CDR3 is TGTGCCAGCAGTTACTCGCCCCGGGCCTATGGCTACACCTTC. It translates to CASSYSPRAYGYTF.

This clonotype was seen ten or more times. The gene calls are TRBV29-1 and TRBJ2-1; TRBD2 matches at 9 bases. The CDR3 is 17 residues long. Trimming at V came to 1 base and at J to 0 bases, leaving 7 bases not matched to a gene. Germline CDR1 reads SQVTM; CDR2 reads ANQGSEA. The CDR3 protein is CSVEASGVFFSYNEQFF. The CDR3 nucleotides are TGCAGCGTTGAAGCTAGCGGGGTTTTCTTCTCCTACAATGAGCAGTTCTTC.

This clonotype was counted ten times or more. The rearrangement links TRBV24-1 to TRBJ1-2; D not certain. The V gene's germline CDR1 is KGHDR and CDR2 SFDVKD. The CDR3 totals 12 residues. Trimming took off 5 bases at V and 0 bases at J, with 3 bases between the two ends. In nucleotides, the CDR3 is TGTGCCACCAGTGGACCTAACTATGGCTACACCTTC. Translating it yields CATSGPNYGYTF.

Ten or more counts support this clonotype. The chain has TRBV24-1 and TRBJ2-1, with 7 bases lining up with TRBD1. Looked up from germline, CDR1 is KGHDR and CDR2 is SFDVKD. The CDR3 is 17 amino acids. V was clipped by 2 bases and J by 5 bases; unmatched bases: 11. CDR3: CATSDWGQSLGNNEQFF. The CDR3 nucleotides read TGTGCCACCAGTGATTGGGGACAGAGTTTAGGCAACAATGAGCAGTTCTTC.

The chain combines TRBV20-1 with TRBJ2-5; 9 bases match TRBD1. J lost 2 bases, V lost 3 bases, and 16 bases had no gene match. This CDR3 spans 18 amino acids. Germline V lookup: CDR1 DFQATT, CDR2 SNEGSKA (reference sequence). The CDR3 nucleotides read TGCAGTGCTAGCGTAATCCCCGGACAGGGGAAGGCGCAAGAGACCCAGTACTTC. It yields the protein CSASVIPGQGKAQETQYF.

The chain carries TRBV19 and TRBJ1-5; unclear D gene. This CDR3 has 12 residues. The germline CDR1 and CDR2 sequences are LNHDA and SQIVND (reference sequence). V was pared by 5 bases and J by 11 bases, with 13 bases between. The CDR3 DNA sequence: TGTGCCAGTAGTCCCCGGGGTAGGGCCCAGCATTTT. Residues: CASSPRGRAQHF.